This is a list of T cell receptor beta chains from one sample in a study of metastatic and nonmetastatic thyroid tumors. TCRdb re-called clones from the PCR reads using MiXCR. This sample has 3,000 or so clones, with roughly 26% found just once. The sequencing sample was made of tumor tissue. The receptor source for this set is a female donor with papillary thyroid cancer or a benign thyroid nodule (not recorded which). Some clones in this sample may be carry-over from other donors' samples. Each CDR3 is given with its conserved first and last residue.

j_call v_call cdr3_aa
TRBJ2-7 TRBV28 CASSSPGQFHEQYF
TRBJ2-3 TRBV2 CASSLRSTDTQYF
TRBJ1-2 TRBV28 CASREGQGYGYTF
TRBJ2-7 TRBV6-2/TRBV6-3 CASSYATGTGDLYEQYF
TRBJ1-3 TRBV4-1 CASSGTRGNTIYF
TRBJ2-1 TRBV7-2 CASSTGQMNNEQFF
TRBJ2-2 TRBV27 CASRGVVGELFF
TRBJ1-2 TRBV9 CASSPIRAFYTF
TRBJ2-1 TRBV6-1 CASSMDPGGREQFF
TRBJ2-7 TRBV6-1 CASSDAGGEQYF
TRBJ2-5 TRBV11-2 CASSPNRRSQYF
TRBJ2-7 TRBV2 CASSSEETGGSEQYF